This T cell receptor (beta chain) was sequenced in a study of blood T cells in healthy people across ages. From germline, CDR1 is SGHRS and CDR2 YFSETQ. CDR3 length: 15 residues. Trimming shortened V by 3 bases and J by 3 bases, and 14 bases separated the two germline ends. Then a second PCR, running about 6 to 12 cycles, was carried out with a sample-barcoded 5' primer and a J-beta primer mix. Each cDNA was tagged by a template-switch adaptor containing 12 random nucleotides. TCRdb ran MiXCR on the 5' RACE reads and lists one entry per CDR3 protein. The sample records 650,000 or so distinct CDR3 sequences, about 50% being singletons.

The chain is built from TRBV5-1 and TRBJ2-3; D possibly uses TRBD1 or TRBD2 (5 bases each). Material: blood. The TCR was taken from a woman of 80 years or more in good health. As DNA, the CDR3 is TGCGCCAGCAGCTCCCGGGACCCGGGGACAGATACGCAGTATTTT. As protein: CASSSRDPGTDTQYF.